What follows are 18 T cell receptor beta chains derived from one specimen sequenced in a study of blood T cell repertoires in COVID-19. Generated by immunoSEQ multiplex PCR, the TCRdb table keeps only in-frame clones and is missing some. The table includes approximately 200,000 clones, nearly 90% detected once. Input material: PBMCs or T cells enriched from blood (not recorded which). These receptors were collected from a woman aged 40 to 49 with acute COVID-19.

This chain joins TRBV7-3 and TRBJ1-1; D unresolved. Germline V gene data show CDR1 as SGHTA and CDR2 as FQGTGA. This CDR3 has 14 residues. The V end was cut by 5 bases, the J end by 5 bases, with 15 bases between. The CDR3 protein is CASSTTLGRTEAFF. CDR3 nucleotide sequence: TGTGCCAGCAGCACCACACTGGGGAGGACTGAAGCTTTCTTT.

CDR3 sequence: CASSLAEAPGYYGYTF. CDR3 DNA sequence: TGCGCCAGCAGCTTGGCCGAAGCTCCGGGTTACTATGGCTACACCTTC. This rearrangement joins TRBV5-1 to TRBJ1-2, with no clear D. CDR3 length: 16 residues. Deletions cut 0 bases from V and 3 bases from J, with 15 bases between. Germline CDR1 and CDR2: SGHRS and YFSETQ.

In its sample, this clone was seen a few times. V usage is TRBV28 and J usage is TRBJ2-2; tentatively, D is TRBD1 (6 bases). There are 14 residues in the CDR3. Germline-derived CDR1 and CDR2 are MDHEN and SYDVKM. V shed 6 bases and J shed 7 bases, with 15 bases lying between them. For the CDR3, the DNA is TGTGCCAGCAGGACACAACAGGGTGGCGGGGAGCTGTTTTTT. Encoded protein: CASRTQQGGGELFF.

This rearrangement joins TRBV4-1 to TRBJ2-7; possibly TRBD1 for D (7 bases). This CDR3 is built from 16 residues. V was cut by 0 bases and J by 9 bases, with 21 bases left in between. Germline V lookup: CDR1 MGHRA, CDR2 YSYEKL. The CDR3 sequence is CASSQEPFWQGGLQYF. The CDR3 coding sequence is TGCGCCAGCAGCCAAGAGCCCTTTTGGCAGGGGGGCTTGCAGTACTTC.

To note about this clone: One end of the junction is discordant with germline, which a read error may explain. The chain uses TRBV19 and TRBJ1-4; 7 nucleotides agree with TRBD1. The CDR3 has 15 amino acids. Germline lookup yields CDR1 LNHDA and CDR2 SQIVND (reference sequence). CDR3 sequence reads: CASSPRDRDTIKLFF. CDR3 sequence (DNA): TGCGCCAGTAGCCCCAGAGACAGGGACACTATCAAACTGTTTTTT.

The chain is built from TRBV29-1 and TRBJ2-3; the D gene is possibly TRBD1 (5 bases). CDR1 is SQVTM, CDR2 ANQGSEA, per germline. CDR3 size: 13 residues. Trimming removed 7 bases from V and 1 base from J, with 12 bases in between. The DNA of the CDR3 is TGCAGCGCTGTTAGGGGTGGCACAGATACGCAGTATTTT. This encodes CSAVRGGTDTQYF.

The gene calls are TRBV3-1 (or the pseudogene TRBV3-2) and TRBJ1-2; a weak D match, TRBD1 (6 bases). The CDR3 length is 15 residues. Germline CDR1 LGHDT, CDR2 YNNKEL (reference sequence). Between the trimmed V and J ends, which lost 3 bases and 4 bases, there was a span of 15 bases. In DNA form, the CDR3 reads TGTGCCAGCAGCCATGACCTAACAGGGTCCTATGGCTACACCTTC. The encoded protein is CASSHDLTGSYGYTF.

The V gene is TRBV4-1, the J gene TRBJ2-3, with 9 nucleotides matching TRBD2. Looked up from germline, CDR1 is MGHRA and CDR2 is YSYEKL. V was pared by 0 bases and J by 7 bases, with 5 bases of the junction left unmatched. The CDR3 is 15 residues long. This CDR3 is CASSQEWRGGNTQYF. Here the CDR3 DNA reads TGCGCCAGCAGCCAAGAATGGCGGGGGGGTAATACGCAGTATTTT.

The chain links TRBV9 to TRBJ1-2; 8 bases are a match to TRBD1. The V gene end was trimmed by 3 bases and the J gene end by 6 bases; junction bases not matched to a gene: 4. CDR1 is SGDLS, CDR2 YYNGEE, per germline. CDR3 length: 13 amino acids. The CDR3 coding sequence is TGTGCCAGCAGCGGTACAGGGGGGAATGGCTACACCTTC. Protein product: CASSGTGGNGYTF.

The chain has TRBV7-8 and TRBJ2-2; tentative D call: TRBD1 (6 bases). Deletions cut 0 bases from V and 0 bases from J, with 11 bases between. CDR3 size: 17 residues. Germline loops: CDR1 SGHVS, CDR2 FQNEAQ. The CDR3 nucleotides are TGTGCCAGCAGCTTAGCGGGGGCAGGGGCGAACACCGGGGAGCTGTTTTTT. It translates to CASSLAGAGANTGELFF.

This chain uses TRBV18 with TRBJ1-1; 7 bases agree with TRBD1. Germline V gene data show CDR1 as KGHSH and CDR2 as LQKENI. The CDR3 loop spans 11 amino acids. V lost 5 bases to trimming and J lost 10 bases; unmatched junction nucleotides: 4. For the CDR3, the DNA is TGTGCCAGCTCAGCCGACAGGGTAGCTTTCTTT. It is translated as CASSADRVAFF.

The chain carries TRBV5-1 and TRBJ1-3; D gene unclear. CDR1 SGHRS and CDR2 YFSETQ come from the germline V gene. The V gene lost 0 bases and the J gene lost 7 bases, with 20 bases spanning the gap. The CDR3 is 17 residues long. The CDR3 region is CASSLVPAGRSRNTIYF. The DNA for the CDR3 is TGCGCCAGCAGCTTGGTTCCGGCAGGAAGATCTCGGAACACCATATATTTT.

This clone was detected a few times. This chain connects TRBV5-4 to TRBJ1-1; D not certain. V was trimmed by 2 bases and J by 0 bases, leaving 11 bases between them. This CDR3 comprises 15 residues. Germline lookup yields CDR1 SGHNT and CDR2 YYREEE (reference sequence). The chain's CDR3 is CASSLTVKMNTEAFF. CDR3 nucleotide sequence: TGTGCCAGCAGCTTAACGGTCAAAATGAACACTGAAGCTTTCTTT.

This CDR3 is CASSPGLAGPNEQFF. CDR3 nucleotides: TGTGCCAGCTCACCCGGACTAGCGGGTCCCAATGAGCAGTTCTTC. This rearrangement joins TRBV18 to TRBJ2-1; TRBD2 matches 11 bases. V trimming: 3 bases; J trimming: 6 bases; junction bases outside the gene matches: 4. CDR3 length: 15 residues. Germline V gene data show CDR1 as KGHSH and CDR2 as LQKENI.

The CDR3 region has the DNA TGTGCTAGTGGTTTGGTACAGGGGGCGAGGTCTGATACGCAGTATTTT. Its translation is CASGLVQGARSDTQYF. The chain has TRBV12-5 and TRBJ2-3; TRBD1 agrees at 9 bases. The CDR3 covers 16 residues. With 0 bases clipped from V and 6 bases from J, the junction kept 7 bases outside the gene matches. Germline assignment: CDR1 LGHNT and CDR2 FRNRAP.

The chain combines TRBV27 with TRBJ2-4; 8 bases align to TRBD2. CDR3 length: 16 amino acids. V dropped 2 bases and J dropped 5; count of bases not matched to a gene: 8. Looked up from germline, CDR1 is MNHEY and CDR2 is SMNVEV (reference sequence). This chain's CDR3 is CASSLRGSGGQNIQYF. CDR3 coding DNA: TGTGCCAGCAGTTTAAGAGGTTCGGGAGGGCAAAACATTCAGTACTTC.

The gene calls are TRBV2 and TRBJ1-4; D possibly corresponds to TRBD1 (6 bases). Germline CDR1 and CDR2: SNHLY and FYNNEI. V shed 4 bases and J shed 0 bases, with 12 bases lying between them. The CDR3 covers 16 residues. CDR3 nucleotide sequence: TGTGCCAGCAGTGGGAGACAGGTTGCAACTAATGAAAAACTGTTTTTT. It yields the protein CASSGRQVATNEKLFF.

The chain couples TRBV9 to TRBJ1-2, with D perhaps TRBD1 (5 bases). V lost 4 bases and J lost 5, with 24 bases in between. Germline-derived CDR1 and CDR2 are SGDLS and YYNGEE. The CDR3 runs 17 residues. CDR3 residues: CASSTTSSGGRHYGYTF. CDR3 sequence (DNA): TGTGCCAGCAGCACCACCTCGTCGGGGGGACGTCATTATGGCTACACCTTC. The full variable domain, completed using reference TRBV9 and TRBJ1-2, is DSGVTQTPKHLITATGQRVTLRCSPRSGDLSVYWYQQSLDQGLQFLIQYYNGEERAKGNILERFSAQQFPDLHSELNLSSLELGDSALYFCASSTTSSGGRHYGYTFGSGTRLTVV.